This record looks at one TCR beta chain sequence and its context. As yet, its antigen is unknown. Using a J-beta primer mix together with a sample-barcoded 5' primer, a second PCR was run for roughly 7 to 12 cycles. Samples each returned at least 2.5 million CDR3-containing paired-end reads. MiXCR was run by TCRdb on the 5' RACE reads, yielding one entry per CDR3 protein. The sample lists 600,000 to 1,000,000 distinct CDR3 sequences; 58% were seen once. The data belong to a study of blood T cells in healthy people across ages. Study results and limitations: Possibly confounding the expanded clonotype changes was the fact that donor CMV status was unknown.

Donors ranged from about 6 to 90 years old and were healthy Caucasians in Russia. Peripheral blood, around 10 milliliters per donor, was collected. Sequenced input: blood. This clonotype originated in a man under 40 in good health.

The CDR3 coding sequence is TGCAGTGCTAGGAGATCTAGCGGCAACACAGATACGCAGTATTTT. Translated: CSARRSSGNTDTQYF. The chain joins TRBV20-1 to TRBJ2-3; TRBD2 matches at 7 bases. This CDR3 region has 15 residues. V was clipped by 3 bases and J by 2 bases; unmatched bases: 8. From germline, CDR1 is DFQATT and CDR2 SNEGSKA (reference sequence).